The rows below give T cell receptor beta chains drawn from one sample of a study of blood T cell repertoires in COVID-19. The assay was immunoSEQ multiplex PCR, and TCRdb's table has in-frame clones only and misses some. This table has 200,000 to 300,000 clones, 75% to 90% appearing once. The sequencing sample was made of peripheral blood. The receptors were sampled from a woman aged 55-70 years with active or convalescent COVID-19. Both conserved end residues are trimmed from each CDR3. Each record gives: CDR3 length, D gene, V gene, CDR3 protein. D genes are given only for firm matches.

CDR3 length: 10
D gene: .
V gene: TRBV29-1
CDR3 protein: SVEKGTGEAF

CDR3 length: 13
D gene: .
V gene: TRBV6-1
CDR3 protein: ASSEGGRENTEAF

CDR3 length: 13
D gene: TRBD2
V gene: TRBV6-6
CDR3 protein: ASTKGGLALGELF

CDR3 length: 12
D gene: .
V gene: TRBV19
CDR3 protein: ASSIYHRATEAF

CDR3 length: 9
D gene: .
V gene: TRBV6-6
CDR3 protein: ASRGSYEQY

CDR3 length: 13
D gene: .
V gene: TRBV27
CDR3 protein: ASSNLSGRNQPQH

CDR3 length: 12
D gene: .
V gene: TRBV5-6
CDR3 protein: ASSRGSLNQPQH

CDR3 length: 13
D gene: .
V gene: TRBV5-5
CDR3 protein: ASSLGSGLNQPQH

CDR3 length: 15
D gene: .
V gene: TRBV9
CDR3 protein: ASSPKGGGALSYEQY

CDR3 length: 14
D gene: TRBD2
V gene: TRBV3-1/TRBV3-2
CDR3 protein: ASSQVTGGLGDTQY

CDR3 length: 11
D gene: .
V gene: TRBV27
CDR3 protein: ASSRGTNYGYT

CDR3 length: 12
D gene: .
V gene: TRBV19
CDR3 protein: ASSIIQGHTEAF

CDR3 length: 12
D gene: TRBD2
V gene: TRBV7-3
CDR3 protein: ASSSSSGGETQY

CDR3 length: 13
D gene: TRBD1
V gene: TRBV11-2
CDR3 protein: ASTTGQGLEETQY

CDR3 length: 15
D gene: TRBD2
V gene: TRBV3-1/TRBV3-2
CDR3 protein: ASSQALLAGAAYEQY